This T cell receptor (beta chain) was profiled in a study of T cell responses to AZD1222 COVID-19 vaccine. General study results and limits: The number of AZD1222 recipients seropositive at baseline was only five to seven. With dominance at 160-218 and 743-854, vaccine-associated CD4 TCRs spanned spike. Females made up more of the donors, who were largely white British, and clonal diversity may have come out too low.

Measured with immunoSEQ multiplex PCR; TCRdb has only the in-frame clones, and not every one. This sample carries tens of thousands of clones, around 84% of them seen once, and the ten largest clones take approximately 5.6%. Trimming took off 5 bases at V and 1 base at J, with 6 bases between the two ends. The V gene's germline CDR1 is ENHRY and CDR2 SYGVKD. The length of the CDR3 is 13 residues. As to this clone: Its cognate antigen is unknown.

This receptor was identified in an adult who received the AZD1222 COVID-19 vaccine. The chain links TRBV10-3 to TRBJ1-5; D is undetermined. This material consisted of peripheral blood, taken 28 days after the second AZD1222 dose. This CDR3 reads CAISSDSNQPQHF. The CDR3 DNA sequence: TGTGCCATCAGTTCTGACAGCAATCAGCCCCAGCATTTT.